The present entry profiles one T cell receptor (beta chain) with its context. This specimen comes from a study of blood T cell repertoires in COVID-19. Study-level background: COVID-19 samples collected from the United States, Italy and Spain covered acute and convalescent phases. From T cells, B-cell-depleted T cells, or PBMCs came the material, which was cDNA or gDNA.

Sequencing was performed with immunoSEQ multiplex PCR; in TCRdb, only in-frame clones are kept and a portion is missing. The profile covers approximately 12,000 clones, with 73% appearing a single time and about 33% taken by the ten largest. Germline lookup yields CDR1 SEHNR and CDR2 FQNEAQ (reference sequence). The CDR3 is 17 residues long. With 2 bases removed from V and 6 bases from J, the gap between germline ends came to 23 bases. Sequenced sample: peripheral blood. The receptor was derived from a human donor in a cohort sampled during active COVID-19. The chain couples TRBV7-9 to TRBJ2-7, with D perhaps TRBD2 (5 bases). The DNA for the CDR3 is TGTGCCAGCAGCTTAAGGCCCGCAGAGGCTCCAGGAGGCGAGCAGTACTTC. Encoded protein: CASSLRPAEAPGGEQYF.